This TCR beta chain was sequenced for a study of neurological immune-mediated disorders. Study-wide results and limits: No CDR3 amino acid sequences were shared by expanded clones across subjects, suggesting private repertoires in all groups. The greatest TCR clonal expansion occurred in HTLV-1-associated myelopathy and the least in multiple sclerosis, which fell below healthy controls.

CDR3 size: 13 residues. Germline V gives CDR1 SQVTM, CDR2 ANQGSEA. The V end lost 5 bases, the J end lost 1 base, and 12 bases lay between the germline ends. The authors produced cDNA by 5'RACE using 10-nucleotide random UMIs. TCRdb re-called the 5' RACE reads through MiXCR, storing one row per CDR3 protein. The sample lists some 4,500 distinct CDR3 sequences, 23% occurring once. This clonotype was seen at least ten times. What it binds is not known. This chain uses TRBV29-1 with TRBJ2-7; weak D call: TRBD1 (5 bases). The sequencing sample was made of CD8+ T cells from blood. The TCR was taken from a woman aged 55-69 years with HTLV-1-associated myelopathy (HAM/TSP). The CDR3 nucleotides are TGCAGCGTTAGGTCAGGGTTATCCTACGAGCAGTACTTC. Translating gives CSVRSGLSYEQYF.